This T cell receptor (beta chain) was found in a study of T cells after yellow fever vaccination. General study points: A large majority of primary-vaccination clones showed up again after the booster (approximately 96% CD4, roughly 91% CD8). A weaker secondary response peaked on day 5, the primary on day 15. The presence of abundant clonotypes contaminating from the bulk population was possible in FACS-sorted repertoires.

Looked up from germline, CDR1 is SNHLY and CDR2 is FYNNEI. The CDR3 contains 16 residues. Trimming stripped 4 bases from V and 0 bases from J, with 12 bases between. Template switching by 5'RACE produced TCR cDNA, adding a universal primer site and UMIs. MiXCR, run by TCRdb on the 5' RACE reads, gives a single entry per CDR3 protein. The sample has hundreds of thousands of distinct CDR3 sequences, about 12% seen once. This clonotype showed up just a few times. Antigen specificity is unknown. The material was PBMCs, obtained on the day of the yellow fever booster vaccination. This TCR derives from a man younger than 40 who received the YFV17D yellow fever vaccine. This chain links TRBV2 with TRBJ2-2, with D tentatively TRBD1 or TRBD2 (5 bases each). CDR3 region: CASSARDGPNTGELFF. CDR3 in DNA: TGTGCCAGCAGTGCCCGGGACGGTCCGAACACCGGGGAGCTGTTTTTT.